One and the same sample provided the 25 T cell receptor beta chains below, sequenced in a study of T cell repertoires in cytomegalovirus infection. TCRdb ran MiXCR on the reads and lists one entry per CDR3 protein. This table holds roughly 350,000 distinct CDR3 sequences, roughly 34% found once. Their cognate antigens are unknown. This material consisted of cultured PBMCs, taken from culture after CMV antigen stimulation. Every receptor here comes from a human donor in good health (CMV status not recorded). Some clones in this sample may be carry-over from other donors' samples.

J is TRBJ2-7 and V is TRBV19, with a possible D match to TRBD1 (6 bases). The CDR3 has 13 residues. CDR1 is LNHDA and CDR2 is SQIVND in the germline V gene (reference sequence). The V and J ends lost 4 bases and 6 bases respectively, with 13 bases between them. The CDR3, as DNA: TGTGCCAGTAGTAGGGGGCAGGGCGGCGAGCAGTACTTC. Translating it yields CASSRGQGGEQYF.

The chain carries TRBV6-1 and TRBJ1-2; the D gene is possibly TRBD1 (6 bases). Germline V CDR1 and CDR2: MNHNS, SASEGT. The CDR3 consists of 15 residues. V dropped 7 bases and J dropped 4 bases, with 19 bases sitting between them. The CDR3 DNA reads TGTGCCAGCACCCCACTAAGGACAGCCAGCTATGGCTACACCTTC. Protein: CASTPLRTASYGYTF.

The rearrangement joins TRBV6-2 or TRBV6-3 to TRBJ2-1, with D possibly matching TRBD2 (5 bases). Germline V gene data show CDR1 as MNHEY and CDR2 as SVGEGT. This CDR3 contains 13 residues. With 6 bases removed from V and 8 bases from J, the gap between germline ends came to 14 bases. The CDR3 protein is CASRTGSGDEQFF. The DNA of the CDR3 is TGTGCCAGCAGGACGGGAAGTGGGGATGAGCAGTTCTTC.

V and J are TRBV7-2 and TRBJ2-1, with TRBD2 matching 10 bases. This CDR3 has 17 residues. V gave up 7 bases and J gave up 7 bases; unmatched junction bases: 16. Looked up from germline, CDR1 is SGHTA and CDR2 is FQGNSA. CDR3 region: CASTLRWLSGRINEQFF. CDR3 coding DNA: TGTGCCAGCACCCTTCGGTGGCTTAGCGGGAGGATTAATGAGCAGTTCTTC. The whole variable domain, remainder taken from reference TRBV7-2 and TRBJ2-1, is GAGVSQSPSNKVTEKGKDVELRCDPISGHTALYWYRQSLGQGLEFLIYFQGNSAPDKSGLPSDRFSAERTGGSVSTLTIQRTQQEDSAVYLCASTLRWLSGRINEQFFGPGTRLTVL.

This clonotype was recorded a few times. V and J are TRBV6-5 and TRBJ1-1; D might be TRBD1 (6 bases). Trimming shortened V by 5 bases and J by 1 base, and 14 bases separated the two germline ends. The length of the CDR3 is 15 residues. Germline V gene lookup returns CDR1 MNHEY and CDR2 SVGAGI. CDR3 sequence (DNA): TGTGCCAGCAGTCAACAGGGTTTAGGGAACACTGAAGCTTTCTTT. It is translated as CASSQQGLGNTEAFF.

J is TRBJ2-5 and V is TRBV7-9; D is undetermined. V was shortened by 3 bases and J by 5 bases, with 7 bases between the two germline ends. CDR1 is SEHNR and CDR2 is FQNEAQ in the germline V gene (reference sequence). The CDR3 has 12 amino acids. CDR3 loop: CASSFSEETQYF. The DNA for the CDR3 is TGTGCCAGCAGCTTCTCTGAGGAGACCCAGTACTTC.

This clonotype was picked up many times. The chain carries TRBV14 and TRBJ2-1; the match to TRBD2 covers 8 bases. This CDR3 has 17 amino acids. The V segment lost 2 bases and the J segment 6 bases; nucleotides outside the gene matches: 12. Germline CDR1 SGHDN, CDR2 FVKESK. CDR3 nucleotides: TGTGCCAGCAGCCAACAACACGGGACTAGTGGTAGCAATGAGCAGTTCTTC. It codes for CASSQQHGTSGSNEQFF.

The V and J genes are TRBV12-3 or TRBV12-4 and TRBJ2-7; 7 nucleotides align to TRBD2. The CDR3 consists of 12 residues. The V gene end was trimmed by 5 bases and the J gene end by 5 bases; junction bases not matched to a gene: 3. The CDR3 loop is CASSQAGNEQYV. CDR3 nucleotide sequence: TGTGCCAGCAGTCAAGCGGGAAACGAGCAGTACGTC.

The chain uses TRBV7-9 and TRBJ2-5; TRBD1 matches 7 bases. V lost 5 bases, J lost 2 bases, and 8 bases stayed unmatched. Germline V gives CDR1 SEHNR, CDR2 FQNEAQ (reference sequence). CDR3 length equals 15 residues. DNA for the CDR3: TGTGCCAGCAGCCATAGTCGGGACAGACAAGAGACCCAGTACTTC. Protein product: CASSHSRDRQETQYF.

This clonotype was counted ten times or more. The chain joins TRBV7-6 to TRBJ2-1; 13 bases are a match to TRBD2. Per the germline V gene, CDR1 is SGHVS and CDR2 is FNYEAQ. Unmatched junction bases numbered 1, after V lost 4 bases and J lost 1 base. The CDR3 loop spans 16 amino acids. DNA for the CDR3: TGTGCCAGCAGCTCACTAGCGGGAGGGTCCTACAATGAGCAGTTCTTC. Translating it yields CASSSLAGGSYNEQFF.

The rearrangement links TRBV7-8 to TRBJ2-5; D is ambiguous. Per germline, CDR1 SGHVS and CDR2 FQNEAQ. The CDR3 consists of 13 residues. V was trimmed by 5 bases and J by 0 bases, leaving 7 bases between them. The CDR3 loop is CASSPDYQETQYF. The CDR3 nucleotides are TGTGCCAGCAGCCCTGACTACCAAGAGACCCAGTACTTC.

The J gene is TRBJ2-7, the V gene TRBV20-1; 8 positions agree with TRBD2. Per germline, CDR1 DFQATT and CDR2 SNEGSKA (reference sequence). Germline trimming cut 4 bases from V and 6 bases from J; bases unmatched to any gene: 14. The CDR3 loop spans 15 amino acids. The CDR3 nucleotides read TGCAGTGCTATTCACCCGGGACTAGTAACGGGCGAGCAGTACTTC. Protein sequence: CSAIHPGLVTGEQYF.

The chain combines TRBV18 with TRBJ1-2; 8 nucleotides match TRBD1. There are 15 residues in the CDR3. Germline V gene data show CDR1 as KGHSH and CDR2 as LQKENI. V shed 3 bases, J shed 3 bases, and the junction held 6 bases outside the gene matches. The CDR3 coding sequence is TGTGCCAGCTCACCGACTCAGGGGGCGGACTATGGCTACACCTTC. This sequence encodes CASSPTQGADYGYTF.

The V call is TRBV6-2 or TRBV6-3, the J call TRBJ2-7, with no clear D. The CDR3 has 14 amino acids. Germline V lookup: CDR1 MNHEY, CDR2 SVGEGT. Trimming removed 6 bases from V and 7 bases from J, with 19 bases in between. The CDR3 loop is CASSPPGAAKEQYV. The CDR3 coding sequence is TGTGCCAGCAGCCCCCCCGGTGCGGCGAAGGAGCAGTACGTC.

This clonotype was seen a few times. The chain joins TRBV6-2 or TRBV6-3 to TRBJ2-1, with a possible D match to TRBD2 (6 bases). This CDR3 spans 15 amino acids. Germline CDR1 reads MNHEY; CDR2 reads SVGEGT. V lost 5 bases, J lost 2 bases, and 13 bases lay in between. CDR3 DNA: TGTGCCAGCAGTCAAGCGGGCGCGCCCTACAATGAGCAGTTCTTC. Translating gives CASSQAGAPYNEQFF.

This clonotype was observed at least ten times. The V gene is TRBV6-5, the J gene TRBJ1-2; D gene ambiguous. Germline CDR1 MNHEY, CDR2 SVGAGI. The germline V and J ends were trimmed by 2 bases and 4 bases, with 8 bases remaining between them. The CDR3 contains 13 residues. The CDR3 bases are TGTGCCAGCAGTTACCCGGGGTTCTATGGCTACACCTTC. Translated: CASSYPGFYGYTF.

The V gene is TRBV7-9, the J gene TRBJ2-3, with TRBD2 as a possible D gene (6 bases). V was clipped by 7 bases and J by 1 base, with 12 bases between them. From germline, CDR1 is SEHNR and CDR2 FQNEAQ (reference sequence). CDR3 length: 14 residues. The CDR3 protein is CASKRDFRTDTQYF. The CDR3 DNA follows: TGTGCCAGCAAGAGGGACTTCCGCACAGATACGCAGTATTTT.

This chain uses TRBV11-2 with TRBJ2-1, with no clear D. Looked up from germline, CDR1 is SGHAT and CDR2 is FQNNGV. Trimming took off 4 bases at V and 2 bases at J, with 9 bases between the two ends. The CDR3 runs to 14 residues. CDR3 coding DNA: TGTGCCAGCAGCTCCCCGATTACCTACAATGAGCAGTTCTTC. Its translation is CASSSPITYNEQFF.

The gene calls are TRBV20-1 and TRBJ2-7, with 7 bases that match TRBD1. Germline V gene sequence: CDR1 DFQATT, CDR2 SNEGSKA (reference sequence). Trimming took 5 bases from V and 0 from J; bases not matched to a gene: 4. This CDR3 is 13 amino acids long. In DNA, the CDR3 is TGCAGTGCTCCGGGACAGAGCTCCTACGAGCAGTACTTC. Translation: CSAPGQSSYEQYF.

The chain links TRBV4-3 to TRBJ2-7; 14 nucleotides match TRBD2. This CDR3 contains 17 residues. V gave up 3 bases and J gave up 4 bases; unmatched junction bases: 8. Looked up from germline, CDR1 is LGHNA and CDR2 is YSLEER. The CDR3: CASSHPRGTSGSYEQYF. CDR3 DNA: TGCGCCAGCAGCCATCCCAGAGGGACTAGCGGGAGTTACGAGCAGTACTTC.

This clonotype has more than one count but fewer than ten. The rearrangement joins TRBV28 to TRBJ2-7; a possible D gene is TRBD1 (6 bases). The V gene's germline CDR1 is MDHEN and CDR2 SYDVKM. The V end was cut by 5 bases, the J end by 5 bases, with 13 bases between. The CDR3 totals 13 residues. CDR3 loop: CASSRDMFHEQYV. In DNA form, the CDR3 reads TGTGCCAGCAGTCGGGACATGTTCCACGAGCAGTACGTC.

The chain couples TRBV7-9 to TRBJ2-7; tentative D call: TRBD2 (5 bases). The CDR3 spans 13 residues. The germline V and J ends were trimmed by 7 bases and 0 bases, with 10 bases remaining between them. The V gene's germline CDR1 is SEHNR and CDR2 FQNEAQ (reference sequence). The CDR3, as DNA: TGTGCCAGCAAACTGGCGGGCTCCTACGAGCAGTACGTC. The encoded protein is CASKLAGSYEQYV.

This sequence joins TRBV24-1 and TRBJ1-2; 8 bases agree with TRBD1. The CDR3 is 15 amino acids. Germline V CDR1 and CDR2: KGHDR, SFDVKD. The V gene end was trimmed by 2 bases and the J gene end by 7 bases; junction bases not matched to a gene: 8. In nucleotides, the CDR3 is TGTGCCACCAGTGATTCCAGGGGGCAACTCTCTGGCTACACCTTC. As protein: CATSDSRGQLSGYTF.

This clonotype was detected a few times. The rearrangement links TRBV12-3 or TRBV12-4 to TRBJ2-3, with TRBD2 matching over 7 bases. Trimming removed 6 bases from V and 4 bases from J; junction bases left unmatched: 13. There are 16 residues in the CDR3. The DNA for the CDR3 is TGTGCCAGCAGACGGACATTGGCGGGAGTGGCAGATACGCAGTATTTT. It encodes CASRRTLAGVADTQYF.

The rearrangement joins TRBV10-3 to TRBJ2-1; 8 bases are a match to TRBD2. The junction had 6 bases not matched to a gene; V was cut back by 0 bases and J by 8 bases. This CDR3 is built from 15 residues. Per the germline V gene, CDR1 is ENHRY and CDR2 is SYGVKD. The CDR3, as DNA: TGTGCCATCAGTGAGTCGAGTAGCGGGGTCGATGAGCAGTTCTTC. Translation gives CAISESSSGVDEQFF.